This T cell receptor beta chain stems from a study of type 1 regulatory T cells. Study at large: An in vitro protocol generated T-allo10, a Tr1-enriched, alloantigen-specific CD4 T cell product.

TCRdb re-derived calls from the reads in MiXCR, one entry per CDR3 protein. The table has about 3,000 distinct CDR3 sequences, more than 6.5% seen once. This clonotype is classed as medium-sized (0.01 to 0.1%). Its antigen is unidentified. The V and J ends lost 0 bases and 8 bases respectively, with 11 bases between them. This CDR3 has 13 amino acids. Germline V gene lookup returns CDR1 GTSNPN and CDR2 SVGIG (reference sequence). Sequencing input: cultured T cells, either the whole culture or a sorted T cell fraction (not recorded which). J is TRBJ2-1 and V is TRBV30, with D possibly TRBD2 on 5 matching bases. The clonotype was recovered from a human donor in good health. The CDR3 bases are TGTGCCTGGAGTGTTGGTCTAGCCGATGAGCAGTTCTTC. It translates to CAWSVGLADEQFF. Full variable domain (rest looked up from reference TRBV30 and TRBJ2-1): SQTIHQWPATLVQPVGSPLSLECTVEGTSNPNLYWYRQAAGRGLQLLFYSVGIGQISSEVPQNLSASRPQDRQFILSSKKLLLSDSGFYLCAWSVGLADEQFFGPGTRLTVL.